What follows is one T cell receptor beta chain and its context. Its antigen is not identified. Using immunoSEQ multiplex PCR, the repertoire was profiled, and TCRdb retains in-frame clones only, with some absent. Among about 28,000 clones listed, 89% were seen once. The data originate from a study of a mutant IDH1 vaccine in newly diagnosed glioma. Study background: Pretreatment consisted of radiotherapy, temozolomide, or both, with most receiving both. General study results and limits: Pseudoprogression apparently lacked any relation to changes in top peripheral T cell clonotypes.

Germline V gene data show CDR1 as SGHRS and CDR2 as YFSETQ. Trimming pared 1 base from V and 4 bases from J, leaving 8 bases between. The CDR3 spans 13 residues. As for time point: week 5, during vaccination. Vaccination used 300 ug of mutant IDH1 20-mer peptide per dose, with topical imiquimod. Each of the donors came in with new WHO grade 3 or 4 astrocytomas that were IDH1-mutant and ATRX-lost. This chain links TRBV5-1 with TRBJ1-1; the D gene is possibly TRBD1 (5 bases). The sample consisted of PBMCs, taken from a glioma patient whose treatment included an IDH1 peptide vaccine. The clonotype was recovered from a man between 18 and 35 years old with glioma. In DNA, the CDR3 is TGCGCCAGCAGCTTGTCAAGGGGCACTGAAGCTTTCTTT. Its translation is CASSLSRGTEAFF.